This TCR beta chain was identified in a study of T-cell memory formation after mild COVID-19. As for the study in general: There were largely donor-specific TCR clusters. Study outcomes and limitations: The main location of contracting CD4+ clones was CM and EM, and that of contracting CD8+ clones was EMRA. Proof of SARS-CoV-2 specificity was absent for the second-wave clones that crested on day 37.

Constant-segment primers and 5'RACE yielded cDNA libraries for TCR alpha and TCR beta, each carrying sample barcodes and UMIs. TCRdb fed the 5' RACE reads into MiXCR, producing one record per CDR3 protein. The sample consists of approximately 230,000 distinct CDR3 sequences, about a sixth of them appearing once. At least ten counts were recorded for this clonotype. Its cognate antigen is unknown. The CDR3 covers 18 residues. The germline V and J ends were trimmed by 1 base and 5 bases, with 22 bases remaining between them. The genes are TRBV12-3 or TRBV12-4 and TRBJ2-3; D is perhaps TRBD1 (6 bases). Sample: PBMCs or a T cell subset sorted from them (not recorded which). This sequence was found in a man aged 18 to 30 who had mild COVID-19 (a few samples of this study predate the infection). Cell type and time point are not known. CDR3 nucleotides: TGTGCCAGCAGTTTAGGTCATGGGGGCGAGTCGGGTAGAGATACGCAGTATTTT. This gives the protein CASSLGHGGESGRDTQYF.